These T cell receptor beta chains were read from a single sample in a study of PD-L1 blockade in urothelial cancer. Clones were sequenced by immunoSEQ multiplex PCR, and TCRdb holds only the in-frame ones, with some missing. The sample consists of 35,000 to 50,000 clones, roughly 80% of them appearing once. The sequencing here drew on PBMCs, taken around atezolizumab (anti-PD-L1) treatment. The receptors here all came from a man aged 65 to 85 with urothelial cancer. CDR3s include the opening cysteine and the closing phenylalanine or tryptophan. D genes are given only for firm matches. Not every row has a clone size; where given, it reads once, few, many or a size class.

TRBJ2-7	13	NA	TRBV7-2	NA	CASSEQGGYEQYF	TGTGCCAGCAGCGAACAGGGCGGCTACGAGCAGTACTTC
TRBJ2-2	16	NA	TRBV7-7	once	CASSLANVAVAGELFF	TGTGCTAGCAGCTTAGCCAATGTGGCGGTGGCCGGGGAGCTGTTTTTT
TRBJ2-5	14	TRBD1	TRBV19	NA	CASSMTGLGETQYF	TGTGCCAGTAGTATGACAGGGTTAGGTGAGACCCAGTACTTC
TRBJ1-1	16	NA	TRBV5-1	NA	CASSLVSRANRAEAFF	TGCGCCAGCAGCTTGGTCTCTAGGGCAAACAGGGCTGAAGCTTTCTTT
TRBJ2-3	12	NA	TRBV27	NA	CVLGGGTDTQYF	TGTGTCTTGGGAGGTGGCACAGATACGCAGTATTTT
TRBJ2-1	15	TRBD2	TRBV5-1	NA	CASSLIGSGGNEQFF	TGCGCCAGCAGCTTGATCGGGAGCGGGGGCAATGAGCAGTTCTTC
TRBJ2-1	14	NA	TRBV7-3	NA	CASSLTSDYNEQFF	TGTGCCAGCAGCTTAACTAGTGATTACAATGAGCAGTTCTTC
TRBJ2-2	17	TRBD2	TRBV9	NA	CASSSPGGRSNTGELFF	TGTGCCAGCAGCTCCCCCGGGGGGAGGTCGAACACCGGGGAGCTGTTTTTT
TRBJ1-1	14	NA	TRBV19	NA	CASSIRTRGTEAFF	TGTGCCAGTAGTATTAGGACTAGAGGCACTGAAGCTTTCTTT
TRBJ2-2	18	TRBD2	TRBV27	NA	CASSSGLAGAKNTGELFF	TGTGCCAGCAGTTCCGGACTAGCGGGAGCCAAAAACACCGGGGAGCTGTTTTTT